The clone carrying this T cell receptor (beta chain) was seen many times. Antigen: not known. Each CDR3 protein gets one entry after TCRdb re-called the reads with MiXCR. The table lists about 450,000 distinct CDR3 sequences, roughly 30% of them singletons, with roughly an eighth in the top ten. This sample was taken from a study of T cell repertoires in cytomegalovirus infection. Germline CDR1 MNHEY, CDR2 SVGEGT. This CDR3 spans 16 amino acids. The V gene end was trimmed by 6 bases and the J gene end by 2 bases; junction bases not matched to a gene: 11. Overall study findings and caveats: Summed frequency of shared TCR beta families picked out CMV carriers who also had the relevant HLA.

The sample was PBMCs. The clonotype comes from a human donor in good health (CMV status not recorded). Some clones in this sample may be carry-over from other donors' samples. This chain links TRBV6-2 or TRBV6-3 with TRBJ2-3, with 7 bases lining up with TRBD2. This chain's CDR3 is CASSPYSSGYTDTQYF. CDR3 nucleotide sequence: TGTGCCAGCAGCCCCTACTCTAGCGGCTACACAGATACGCAGTATTTT.